These 27 T cell receptor beta chains were sequenced from one sample in a study of molecular identifiers for immune sequencing clone quantification. TCRdb passed the PCR reads through MiXCR, listing each CDR3 protein once. This table holds about 640,000 distinct CDR3 sequences, just under 20% found once. Sequenced material: naive CD8+ T cells from blood, with Jurkat cell RNA spiked in. The subset was: FACS-sorted CD8+CD4-CCR7+CD45RA+ naive T cells. These receptors all stem from a human donor in good health. Some libraries in this study had Jurkat cell RNA spiked in.

As for this clonotype: A much larger clonotype is one base distant, so this may be a read error. This chain uses TRBV4-3 with TRBJ2-2, with 13 bases that match TRBD2. Germline values: CDR1 LGHNA, CDR2 YSLEER. This CDR3 region has 17 residues. CDR3 in amino acids: CASSQERLAGGTGELSF. The CDR3 bases are TGCGCCAGCAGCCAAGAGAGACTAGCGGGAGGCACCGGGGAGCTGTCTTTT.

In this sample, this clonotype turned up once. A single base separates this from a much larger clone, so it may be a read error. The CDR3: CASSYSPRVAGEEETQYF. CDR3 in DNA: TGTGCCAGCAGTTACTCTCCCCGGGTAGCGGGAGAAGAAGAGACCCAGTACTTC. The chain has TRBV6-2 or TRBV6-3 and TRBJ2-5, with 9 positions matching TRBD2. Per the germline V gene, CDR1 is MNHEY and CDR2 is SVGEGT. After removal of 0 bases from V and 3 bases from J, the junction contained 11 bases not matched to a gene. The CDR3 is made up of 18 amino acids.

In its sample, this clonotype was seen many times. This chain connects TRBV4-2 to TRBJ1-1; D call uncertain. This CDR3 is 13 amino acids long. Deletions cut 4 bases from V and 1 base from J, with 7 bases between. Germline-derived CDR1 and CDR2 are LGHNA and YNFKEQ. The CDR3 coding sequence is TGTGCCAGCAGCCCGACATCGAACACTGAAGCTTTCTTT. Its translation: CASSPTSNTEAFF.

The gene calls are TRBV14 and TRBJ2-7, with 13 bases identical to TRBD2. The CDR3 loop spans 17 amino acids. Germline CDR1 is SGHDN and CDR2 is FVKESK. Trimming took 0 bases from V and 0 from J; bases not matched to a gene: 2. The CDR3: CASSQEWTSGSSYEQYF. The CDR3 DNA follows: TGTGCCAGCAGCCAAGAGTGGACTAGCGGGAGCTCCTACGAGCAGTACTTC.

This clonotype has only a few counts. Relative to the germline gene, one junction end is altered; a read error may explain this. As DNA, the CDR3 is TGTGCCAGCAGCCAAGTCCGGGGTACTAATGAAAAACTGTCTTTT. Its translation is CASSQVRGTNEKLSF. The genes are TRBV3-1 and TRBJ1-4; D is undetermined. The CDR3 sequence is 15 residues long. Germline-derived CDR1 and CDR2 are LGHDT and YNNKEL (reference sequence).

This clonotype appeared a few times. The chain uses TRBV11-2 and TRBJ2-3; D not resolved. Germline V CDR1 and CDR2: SGHAT, FQNNGV. Deletions cut 4 bases from V and 7 bases from J, with 15 bases between. CDR3 size: 14 residues. DNA for the CDR3: TGTGCCAGCAGCTCAACCGACGAGTGGTATACGCAGTATTTT. Translation: CASSSTDEWYTQYF.

This clonotype occurred many times. A junction boundary mismatches the germline segment, possibly from a read error. The chain has TRBV29-1 and TRBJ2-7; D is unresolved. The CDR3 is 12 residues long. CDR1 and CDR2 (germline): SQVTM, ANQGSEA. DNA for the CDR3: TGCAGCGTAGAAGGAACGGCCTACGAGCAGTACTTC. It yields the protein CSVEGTAYEQYF.

The table lists this clonotype with many counts. The rearrangement links TRBV4-1 to TRBJ2-1, with D perhaps TRBD1 (5 bases). Trimming removed 1 base at V and 7 bases at J, with 14 bases between. The V gene's germline CDR1 is MGHRA and CDR2 YSYEKL. This CDR3 spans 15 amino acids. CDR3 in amino acids: CASSQGQGSLNEQFF. The CDR3 nucleotides are TGCGCCAGCAGCCAAGGGCAGGGCTCGCTTAATGAGCAGTTCTTC.

This clonotype was recorded at least ten times. The V and J genes are TRBV9 and TRBJ2-5, with 8 bases lining up with TRBD1. Losses at the gene ends were 0 bases for V and 3 bases for J; bases not matched to a gene: 10. Germline CDR1 SGDLS, CDR2 YYNGEE. The CDR3 runs 17 residues. The DNA of the CDR3 is TGTGCCAGCAGCGTAGGGACAGGGCAGGGACGGAAAGAGACCCAGTACTTC. This codes for CASSVGTGQGRKETQYF.

V usage is TRBV19 and J usage is TRBJ1-1; no definite D call. Deletions cut 4 bases from V and 1 base from J, with 13 bases between. CDR1 is LNHDA and CDR2 is SQIVND in the germline V gene (reference sequence). CDR3 length equals 15 residues. The CDR3 sequence: CASSTNSGSNTEAFF. Written as DNA, the CDR3 is TGTGCCAGTAGTACCAACTCGGGATCGAACACTGAAGCTTTCTTT.

This clonotype has ten or more counts. The chain couples TRBV11-2 to TRBJ2-3; a possible D gene is TRBD2 (7 bases). The CDR3 sequence is 17 residues long. Trimming cost V 5 bases and J 0 bases, with 18 bases left between them. The germline V gene has CDR1 SGHAT and CDR2 FQNNGV. The CDR3 DNA follows: TGTGCCAGCAGCGGACTAGGGGACAAGTCTAGCACAGATACGCAGTATTTT. It encodes CASSGLGDKSSTDTQYF.

This clonotype was seen only a few times. V is TRBV20-1 and J is TRBJ2-7; 8 bases agree with TRBD1. Germline V gene sequence: CDR1 DFQATT, CDR2 SNEGSKA (reference sequence). This CDR3 spans 14 amino acids. V lost 1 base and J lost 3; bases outside the gene matches: 5. The CDR3 spells CSARAQGAHYEQYF. The DNA for the CDR3 is TGCAGTGCTAGAGCCCAGGGGGCCCACTACGAGCAGTACTTC.

This clonotype has a handful of counts. The chain links TRBV19 to TRBJ1-2; D gene ambiguous. This CDR3 is built from 15 residues. The V and J ends lost 3 bases and 4 bases respectively, with 15 bases between them. Germline V gene lookup returns CDR1 LNHDA and CDR2 SQIVND (reference sequence). The CDR3 DNA reads TGTGCCAGTAGTATGTCGGGGAGGTCTGTCTATGGCTACACCTTC. Translation gives CASSMSGRSVYGYTF.

This clonotype was picked up many times. The chain is built from TRBV6-2 or TRBV6-3 and TRBJ1-1; no clear D gene. CDR3 length: 14 residues. V was trimmed by 0 bases and J by 4 bases, leaving 9 bases between them. CDR1 and CDR2 from the germline V gene are MNHEY and SVGEGT. The CDR3 spells CASSYSVAATEAFF. In DNA, the CDR3 is TGTGCCAGCAGTTACTCGGTAGCCGCCACTGAAGCTTTCTTT.

This clonotype was recorded at least ten times. The V call is TRBV20-1, the J call TRBJ2-7; TRBD2 agrees at 9 bases. The trim removed 0 bases at V and 6 bases at J, leaving 6 bases unmatched. From germline, CDR1 is DFQATT and CDR2 SNEGSKA (reference sequence). The CDR3 has 14 residues. The CDR3 sequence is CSARDRGGAFEQYF. The CDR3 DNA reads TGCAGTGCTAGAGACCGCGGGGGGGCTTTCGAGCAGTACTTC.

This clonotype has more than one count but fewer than ten. This chain joins TRBV4-3 and TRBJ2-1; 14 bases match TRBD2. This CDR3 has 15 amino acids. Germline V gives CDR1 LGHNA, CDR2 YSLEER. J was trimmed by 9 bases and V by 3 bases; bases with no gene match: 4. This CDR3 reads CASSQTSGRASEQFF. The CDR3 DNA is TGCGCCAGCAGCCAGACTAGCGGGAGGGCCTCTGAGCAGTTCTTC.

This clonotype showed up many times. The chain has TRBV30 and TRBJ2-5; maybe TRBD1 (5 bases). This CDR3 spans 15 amino acids. V lost 2 bases to trimming and J lost 3 bases, with 16 bases between them. Germline loops: CDR1 GTSNPN, CDR2 SVGIG (reference sequence). The CDR3 here is CAWSWIQGREETQYF. CDR3 sequence (DNA): TGTGCCTGGAGTTGGATCCAGGGAAGAGAAGAGACCCAGTACTTC. Combining the CDR3 with reference TRBV30 and TRBJ2-5 gives the whole variable domain SQTIHQWPATLVQPVGSPLSLECTVEGTSNPNLYWYRQAAGRGLQLLFYSVGIGQISSEVPQNLSASRPQDRQFILSSKKLLLSDSGFYLCAWSWIQGREETQYFGPGTRLLVL.

The table lists this clonotype with many counts. The chain has TRBV10-3 and TRBJ1-2; possibly TRBD1 for D (6 bases). Germline V lookup: CDR1 ENHRY, CDR2 SYGVKD. V lost 3 bases and J 0 bases, leaving 14 bases between the germline ends. This CDR3 spans 16 amino acids. CDR3 sequence: CAISEFDRPPNYGYTF. The CDR3 nucleotides read TGTGCCATCAGTGAATTCGACAGGCCACCTAACTATGGCTACACCTTC.

For this clonotype: This may be a read error: a much more frequent sequence differs by one nucleotide. The chain combines TRBV20-1 with TRBJ2-7; perhaps TRBD1 as D (5 bases). Per the germline V gene, CDR1 is DFQATT and CDR2 is SNEGSKA (reference sequence). The CDR3 is 13 amino acids. The CDR3 nucleotides read TGCAGTGGCTCTAAGGTGGCAGGGTACGAGCGGTACTTC. Translated, it gives CSGSKVAGYERYF.

Regarding this clonotype: This may arise from a read error, as a much more abundant clone is one base away. V and J are TRBV27 and TRBJ2-1; 7 nucleotides align to TRBD1. Trimming took 8 bases from V and 5 from J; bases not matched to a gene: 6. The CDR3 totals 13 residues. Per the germline V gene, CDR1 is MNHEY and CDR2 is SMNVEV (reference sequence). The CDR3 spells CASGWDRDNEQFF. CDR3 bases: TGTGCCAGCGGTTGGGACAGAGACAATGAGCAGTTCTTC.

This clonotype has at least ten counts. This chain joins TRBV27 and TRBJ2-6; D is unresolved. The CDR3 loop spans 14 amino acids. Germline assignment: CDR1 MNHEY and CDR2 SMNVEV (reference sequence). V lost 6 bases to trimming and J lost 4 bases, with 10 bases between them. The CDR3 DNA follows: TGTGCCAGCAGCTTAGGGTCCGGGGCCAACGTCCTGACTTTC. This codes for CASSLGSGANVLTF.

The chain recombines TRBV6-6 with TRBJ1-6; 7 bases agree with TRBD1. The CDR3 sequence is 12 residues long. The V gene end was trimmed by 8 bases and the J gene end by 7 bases; junction bases not matched to a gene: 2. Germline CDR1 MNHNY, CDR2 SVGAGI (reference sequence). Here the CDR3 reads CASLTGNSPLHF. CDR3 in DNA: TGTGCCAGCTTGACAGGGAATTCACCCCTCCACTTT.

This clonotype has a count of ten or more. The CDR3 bases are TGTGCCAGCAGCCAAGGTGTGGTGAACACCGGGGAGCTGTTTTTT. Translated, it gives CASSQGVVNTGELFF. V and J are TRBV4-2 and TRBJ2-2; unclear D gene. Germline V gene sequence: CDR1 LGHNA, CDR2 YNFKEQ. The V end was cut by 1 base, the J end by 1 base, with 7 bases between. This CDR3 has 15 residues.

This clonotype was observed at least ten times. CDR3 coding DNA: TGTGCCAGCAGTCCGGACGGAAGCGAGCAGTACTTC. Translation: CASSPDGSEQYF. This sequence joins TRBV11-3 and TRBJ2-7; D unclear. This CDR3 spans 12 amino acids. Trimming cost V 6 bases and J 6 bases, with 12 bases left between them. CDR1 SGHNT and CDR2 YENEEA come from the germline V gene.

This clonotype has a count of ten or more. The rearrangement joins TRBV6-5 to TRBJ1-5, with a possible D match to TRBD1 (5 bases). Trimming left V 5 bases short and J 2 bases short, with 13 bases between. This CDR3 has 15 residues. CDR1 MNHEY and CDR2 SVGAGI come from the germline V gene. The CDR3 loop is CASSKSGGRNQPQHF. The CDR3 bases are TGTGCCAGCAGTAAATCCGGGGGACGCAATCAGCCCCAGCATTTT.

As concerns this clonotype: Relative to the germline gene, one junction end is altered; a read error may explain this. This chain uses TRBV5-3 with TRBJ1-5; D unresolved. TRBV5-3 is an ORF; its function is uncertain. This CDR3 is built from 12 residues. The CDR3 DNA is TGTGCCAGCAGCGACGGGAATCAGCCCCAGCGTTTT. It specifies CASSDGNQPQRF.

A note on this clonotype: A much larger clone lies a single base off, so this may be a read error. The gene calls are TRBV20-1 and TRBJ1-4; no clear D gene. V was clipped by 0 bases and J by 1 base, with 9 bases between them. CDR1 and CDR2 from the germline V gene are DFQATT and SNEGSKA (reference sequence). The CDR3 contains 15 residues. DNA for the CDR3: TGCAGTGCTAGAGATTACATGGAAACTAATGAAAAACTGTTTTTT. This gives the protein CSARDYMETNEKLFF.